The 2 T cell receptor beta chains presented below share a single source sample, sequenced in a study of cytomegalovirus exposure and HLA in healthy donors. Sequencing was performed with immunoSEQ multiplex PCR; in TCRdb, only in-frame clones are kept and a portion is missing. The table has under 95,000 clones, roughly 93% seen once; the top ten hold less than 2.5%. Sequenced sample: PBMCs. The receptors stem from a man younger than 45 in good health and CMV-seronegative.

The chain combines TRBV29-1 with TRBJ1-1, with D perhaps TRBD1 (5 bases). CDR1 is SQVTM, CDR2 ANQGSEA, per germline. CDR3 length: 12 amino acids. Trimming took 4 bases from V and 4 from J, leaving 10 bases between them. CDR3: CSVASGITEAFF. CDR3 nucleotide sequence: TGCAGCGTTGCTTCAGGGATCACTGAAGCTTTCTTT.

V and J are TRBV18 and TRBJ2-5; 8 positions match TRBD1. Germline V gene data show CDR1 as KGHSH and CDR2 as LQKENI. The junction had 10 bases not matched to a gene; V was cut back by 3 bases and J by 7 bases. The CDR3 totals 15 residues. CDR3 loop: CASSPSTGEKSTQYF. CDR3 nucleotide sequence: TGTGCCAGCTCACCTTCGACAGGGGAAAAGTCGACCCAGTACTTC.